This is a list of T cell receptor beta chains from one sample in a study of cytomegalovirus exposure and HLA in healthy donors. Sequencing used immunoSEQ multiplex PCR; TCRdb keeps in-frame clones, though not all of them. This table holds some 140,000 clones. Sequencing was carried out using PBMCs. The receptors originated from a middle-aged woman in good health and CMV-seronegative. CDR3s include the opening cysteine and the closing phenylalanine or tryptophan. Fields, in order: J gene, V gene, D gene, CDR3 protein, CDR3 DNA. A D gene is named only where the DNA matches it firmly.

J: TRBJ1-1
V: TRBV6-6
D: TRBD1
CDR3: CASTYVTGTGGEAFF
DNA: TGTGCCAGCACTTACGTAACCGGGACAGGGGGTGAAGCTTTCTTT

J: TRBJ1-1
V: TRBV7-8
D: .
CDR3: CASSLGAGDTEAFF
DNA: TGTGCCAGCAGCTTAGGAGCAGGGGACACTGAAGCTTTCTTT

J: TRBJ1-1
V: TRBV7-2
D: .
CDR3: CASSFSVNTEAFF
DNA: TGTGCCAGCAGCTTCTCTGTGAACACTGAAGCTTTCTTT

J: TRBJ2-4
V: TRBV4-3
D: .
CDR3: CASSHRLGDIQYF
DNA: TGCGCCAGCAGCCATCGACTAGGAGACATTCAGTACTTC

J: TRBJ1-4
V: TRBV19
D: .
CDR3: CASSIRTGWEKLFF
DNA: TGTGCCAGTAGTATACGTACAGGATGGGAAAAACTGTTTTTT

J: TRBJ1-1
V: TRBV11-2
D: .
CDR3: CASSFGRASTFF
DNA: TGTGCCAGCAGCTTTGGGAGGGCATCAACTTTCTTT

J: TRBJ2-3
V: TRBV4-3
D: .
CDR3: CASSPRLPTDTQYF
DNA: TGCGCCAGCAGCCCCCGACTCCCCACAGATACGCAGTATTTT

J: TRBJ2-5
V: TRBV5-1
D: .
CDR3: CASSLAETQYF
DNA: TGCGCCAGCAGCTTGGCTGAGACCCAGTACTTC

J: TRBJ1-2
V: TRBV7-9
D: .
CDR3: CASSSSNYGYTF
DNA: TGTGCCAGCAGCTCCTCTAACTATGGCTACACCTTC

J: TRBJ1-2
V: TRBV6-5
D: .
CDR3: CASSYSRGDGYTF
DNA: TGTGCCAGCAGTTACTCCCGGGGGGACGGCTACACCTTC

J: TRBJ1-5
V: TRBV6-1
D: .
CDR3: CASSLTGFSNQPQHF
DNA: TGTGCCAGCAGCCTTACAGGGTTTAGCAATCAGCCCCAGCATTTT

J: TRBJ1-6
V: TRBV9
D: .
CDR3: CASSVEPVLNSPLHF
DNA: TGTGCCAGCAGCGTAGAGCCGGTCTTAAATTCACCCCTCCACTTT

J: TRBJ1-1
V: TRBV9
D: TRBD1
CDR3: CASSGDISQGANTEAFF
DNA: TGTGCCAGCAGTGGAGACATATCACAGGGGGCGAACACTGAAGCTTTCTTT

J: TRBJ1-6
V: TRBV6-4
D: TRBD1
CDR3: CASSATGDYNSPLHF
DNA: TGTGCCAGCAGCGCGACAGGGGATTATAATTCACCCCTCCACTTT

J: TRBJ1-5
V: TRBV7-8
D: TRBD1
CDR3: CASSLAGVGGAGQPQHF
DNA: TGTGCCAGCAGCTTAGCGGGGGTAGGGGGCGCGGGGCAGCCCCAGCATTTT

J: TRBJ2-2
V: TRBV7-3
D: .
CDR3: CASSLYVETGELFF
DNA: TGTGCCAGCAGCTTATACGTAGAGACCGGGGAGCTGTTTTTT

J: TRBJ1-1
V: TRBV11-2
D: .
CDR3: CASSLDHRKNTEAFF
DNA: TGTGCCAGCAGCTTAGATCACAGGAAGAACACTGAAGCTTTCTTT

J: TRBJ2-3
V: TRBV7-3
D: .
CDR3: CASSYLGGPGDTQYF
DNA: TGTGCCAGCAGCTACCTCGGGGGGCCGGGGGATACGCAGTATTTT

J: TRBJ2-5
V: TRBV4-2
D: .
CDR3: CASSQLLRGRERETQYF
DNA: TGTGCCAGCAGCCAACTCCTCAGGGGCAGGGAACGAGAGACCCAGTACTTC

J: TRBJ1-6
V: TRBV7-3
D: .
CDR3: CASSLGPPGDSPLHF
DNA: TGTGCCAGCAGCTTGGGACCTCCGGGGGATTCACCCCTCCACTTT

J: TRBJ2-5
V: TRBV28
D: TRBD1
CDR3: CASSRGQGVRTQYF
DNA: TGTGCCAGCAGTAGGGGACAGGGGGTAAGGACCCAGTACTTC

J: TRBJ1-1
V: TRBV19
D: TRBD1
CDR3: CASIRTGGHTEAFF
DNA: TGTGCCAGTATTCGGACAGGAGGTCACACTGAAGCTTTCTTT

J: TRBJ1-6
V: TRBV7-7
D: .
CDR3: CASSLARGRSSYNSPLHF
DNA: TGTGCTAGCAGCTTAGCTCGTGGGAGGAGCTCCTATAATTCACCCCTCCACTTT

J: TRBJ2-3
V: TRBV5-1
D: .
CDR3: CASSLQGSTDTQYF
DNA: TGCGCCAGCAGCTTGCAGGGTAGCACAGATACGCAGTATTTT

J: TRBJ1-1
V: TRBV28
D: TRBD1
CDR3: CASNLAGQGARTEAFF
DNA: TGTGCCAGCAACCTTGCGGGACAGGGGGCGAGGACTGAAGCTTTCTTT

J: TRBJ2-7
V: TRBV7-2
D: TRBD2
CDR3: CASTGLAGGPYEQYF
DNA: TGTGCCAGCACGGGACTAGCGGGGGGCCCGTACGAGCAGTACTTC

J: TRBJ2-3
V: TRBV9
D: .
CDR3: CASSVVSDTQYF
DNA: TGTGCCAGCAGCGTAGTTTCGGATACGCAGTATTTT

J: TRBJ1-4
V: TRBV4-1
D: .
CDR3: CASSLMTVPTNEKLFF
DNA: TGCGCCAGCAGCTTGATGACAGTTCCAACTAATGAAAAACTGTTTTTT

J: TRBJ1-4
V: TRBV6-4
D: .
CDR3: CASSRDSNEKLFF
DNA: TGTGCCAGCAGCCGGGACTCTAATGAAAAACTGTTTTTT

J: TRBJ1-5
V: TRBV5-4
D: .
CDR3: CASSFRDQPQHF
DNA: TGTGCCAGCAGCTTCAGGGATCAGCCCCAGCATTTT

J: TRBJ1-2
V: TRBV27
D: .
CDR3: CASSPRGGLNYGYTF
DNA: TGTGCCAGCAGTCCAAGGGGTGGGTTAAACTATGGCTACACCTTC

J: TRBJ2-5
V: TRBV11-3
D: TRBD2
CDR3: CASSRGGFGETQYF
DNA: TGTGCCAGCAGCCGGGGGGGATTCGGAGAGACCCAGTACTTC